This T cell receptor (beta chain) was sequenced in a study of CD8+CD57+ T cells in acquired aplastic anemia (dated by TCRdb to the late 2010s). Broadly, across the study: Extracted DNA from sorted CD4+ and CD8+ cells averaged approximately 3 ug, ranging from about 0.18 to 27.4 ug. CD8+CD57+ expansion was defined as a frequency above the mean frequency observed in healthy subjects.

Patients chosen for sequencing had shown expansion of CD8+CD57+ cells by flow cytometry. Every patient had severe acquired aplastic anemia, diagnosed using the International Study of Aplastic Anemia and Agranulocytosis and Camitta criteria. No therapy had been received by the patients at the time of blood sampling. TCR repertoires of sorted CD4+ and CD8+ blood T cells from severe aplastic anemia patients and healthy subjects were deep-sequenced in the study. In the USA, patient enrollment took place under clinicaltrials.gov protocols 00001620, 01623167, 00001397, 00071045, 00081523 and 00961064. Ficoll-Paque density gradient centrifugation was used to isolate peripheral blood mononuclear cells. CD4+ and CD8+ T cells were sorted by FACS or magnetic beads before DNA extraction. Study-wide conclusions, independent of this receptor: CD8+ Simpson's diversity did not differ significantly between patients and healthy controls (P=0.060). Approximately 31 CD8+ CDR3 sequences were found in both patients and controls but appeared to be highly expressed in patients and within the immunodominant clones of the patients.

TCR beta VDJ combination and CDR3 sequence profiling used genomic DNA as the template. An Illumina HiSeq 2000 was used for TCR repertoire sequencing. The paper's processing steps were these. TRBV/TRBJ rearrangement plots, CDR3 size and DJ length profiles, and Simpson's diversity index were used to evaluate the repertoires. The most abundant DNA sequence in the deep sequencing data was defined as the immunodominant clone. CDR3 amino acid sequences were checked for sharing across subjects and were also compared against the VDJdb database and published repertoires. TCRdb handled the public reads itself, with Q25 trimming in fastp and clone calling in MiXCR, and kept productive beta chains. When rows share a CDR3 protein, they turn into one entry using the most common DNA and genes. These V and J calls rely on TCRdb rather than the paper's analysis. The sample includes about 160,000 distinct CDR3 sequences, with more than 45% observed a single time. The ten largest clones add up to 2.5% to 4% of the sample.

Worth noting for this clonotype: Its specific antigen is unknown. Base qualities are not provided; no much larger clone lies one nucleotide away.

The CDR3 numbers 15 residues from cysteine through phenylalanine. Left in the record is the CDR3 DNA by itself, 45 bases read in frame from the first base. V is cut back by 3 bases and J by 9 bases, with 8 bases in the junction unmatched. Based on the germline V gene (reference sequence), the CDR1 and CDR2 sequences are WNHNN and SYGVQD. This clonotype originated in a human donor with aplastic anemia. The chain uses TRBV10-1 and TRBJ2-2, with 9 junctional bases fitting TRBD2. Material: sorted CD4+, CD8+, or CD8+CD57+ T cells (not recorded which) from PBMCs. The CDR3 here reads CASSDVGTSIRELFF. The sequenced DNA: TGCGCCAGCAGTGACGTTGGGACTAGCATCCGGGAGCTGTTTTTT.